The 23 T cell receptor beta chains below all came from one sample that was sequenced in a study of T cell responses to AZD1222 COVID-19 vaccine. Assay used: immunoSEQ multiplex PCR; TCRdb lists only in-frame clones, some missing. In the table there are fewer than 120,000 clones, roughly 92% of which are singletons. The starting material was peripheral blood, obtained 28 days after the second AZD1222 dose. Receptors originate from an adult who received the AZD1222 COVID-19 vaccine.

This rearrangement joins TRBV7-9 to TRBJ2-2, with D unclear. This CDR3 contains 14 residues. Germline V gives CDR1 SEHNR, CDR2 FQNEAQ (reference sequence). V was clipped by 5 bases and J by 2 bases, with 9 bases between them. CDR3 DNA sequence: TGTGCCAGCAGCCCCGTTGGAAACACCGGGGAGCTGTTTTTT. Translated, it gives CASSPVGNTGELFF.

The CDR3 loop is CASSRGRTGGETQYF. The CDR3 DNA reads as TGCGCCAGCAGCCGAGGGCGGACAGGGGGAGAGACCCAGTACTTC. This chain joins TRBV4-3 and TRBJ2-5; the match to TRBD1 covers 10 bases. The V gene's germline CDR1 is LGHNA and CDR2 YSLEER. Losses at the gene ends were 4 bases for V and 4 bases for J; bases not matched to a gene: 6. The CDR3 loop spans 15 amino acids.

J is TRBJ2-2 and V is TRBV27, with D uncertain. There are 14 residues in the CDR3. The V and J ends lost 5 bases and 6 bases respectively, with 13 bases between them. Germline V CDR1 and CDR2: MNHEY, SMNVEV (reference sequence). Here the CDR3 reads CASSPSRVSGELFF. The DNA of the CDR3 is TGTGCCAGCAGTCCCTCCCGGGTGTCCGGGGAGCTGTTTTTT.

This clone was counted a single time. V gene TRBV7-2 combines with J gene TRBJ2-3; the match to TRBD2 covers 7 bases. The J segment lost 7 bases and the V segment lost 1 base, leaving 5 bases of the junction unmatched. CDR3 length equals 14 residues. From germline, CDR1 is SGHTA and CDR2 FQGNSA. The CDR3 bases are TGTGCCAGCAGCTTAGTGGGGGGGGTAAATACGCAGTATTTT. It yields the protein CASSLVGGVNTQYF.

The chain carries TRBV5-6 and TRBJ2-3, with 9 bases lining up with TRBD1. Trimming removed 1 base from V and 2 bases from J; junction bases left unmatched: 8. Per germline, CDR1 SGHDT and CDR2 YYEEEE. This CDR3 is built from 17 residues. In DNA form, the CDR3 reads TGTGCCAGCAGCTTGAGCCTGGACAGGGGACCCACAGATACGCAGTATTTT. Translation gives CASSLSLDRGPTDTQYF.

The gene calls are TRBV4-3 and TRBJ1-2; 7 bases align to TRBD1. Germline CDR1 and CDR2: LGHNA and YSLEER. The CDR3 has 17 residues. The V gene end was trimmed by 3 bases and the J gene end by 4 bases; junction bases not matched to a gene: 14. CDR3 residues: CASSQEGDPGGGYGYTF. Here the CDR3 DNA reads TGCGCCAGCAGCCAGGAAGGGGATCCAGGGGGGGGCTATGGCTACACCTTC.

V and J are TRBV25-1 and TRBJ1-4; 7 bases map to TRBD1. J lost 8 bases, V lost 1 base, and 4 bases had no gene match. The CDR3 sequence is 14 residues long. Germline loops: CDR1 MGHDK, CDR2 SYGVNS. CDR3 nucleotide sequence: TGTGCCAGCAGTGAATCAGGCAGGGGGGAAAAACTGTTTTTT. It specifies CASSESGRGEKLFF.

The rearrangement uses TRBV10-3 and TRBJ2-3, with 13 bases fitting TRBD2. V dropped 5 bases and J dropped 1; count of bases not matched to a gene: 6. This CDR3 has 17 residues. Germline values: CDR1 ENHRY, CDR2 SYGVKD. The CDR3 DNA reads TGTGCCATCAGTCCCGGGACTAGCGGGGTAGGCACAGATACGCAGTATTTT. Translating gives CAISPGTSGVGTDTQYF.

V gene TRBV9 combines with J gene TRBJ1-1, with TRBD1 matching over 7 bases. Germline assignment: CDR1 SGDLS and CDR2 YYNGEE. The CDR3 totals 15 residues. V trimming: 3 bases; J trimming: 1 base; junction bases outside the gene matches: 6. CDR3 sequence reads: CASSGRQGANTEAFF. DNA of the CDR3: TGTGCCAGCAGCGGACGACAGGGCGCGAACACTGAAGCTTTCTTT.

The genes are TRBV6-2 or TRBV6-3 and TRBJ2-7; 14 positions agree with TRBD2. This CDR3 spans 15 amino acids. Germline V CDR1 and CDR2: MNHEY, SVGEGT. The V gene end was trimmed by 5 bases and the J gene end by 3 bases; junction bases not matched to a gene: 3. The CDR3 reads CASSTGTSGGYEQYF. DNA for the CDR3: TGTGCCAGCAGTACCGGGACTAGCGGGGGCTACGAGCAGTACTTC.

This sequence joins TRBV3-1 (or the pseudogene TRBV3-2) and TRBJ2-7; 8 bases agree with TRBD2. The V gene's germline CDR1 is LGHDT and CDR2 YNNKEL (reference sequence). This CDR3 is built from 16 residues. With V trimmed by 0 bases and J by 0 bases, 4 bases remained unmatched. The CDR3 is CASSQDSGTSSYEQYF. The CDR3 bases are TGTGCCAGCAGCCAAGACTCCGGGACTAGCTCCTACGAGCAGTACTTC.

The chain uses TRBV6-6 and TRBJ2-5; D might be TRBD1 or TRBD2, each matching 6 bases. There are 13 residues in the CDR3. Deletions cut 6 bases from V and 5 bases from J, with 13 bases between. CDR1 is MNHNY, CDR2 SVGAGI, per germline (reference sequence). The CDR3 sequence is CASRLPGAETQYF. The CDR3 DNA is TGTGCCAGCAGGTTACCGGGGGCGGAGACCCAGTACTTC.

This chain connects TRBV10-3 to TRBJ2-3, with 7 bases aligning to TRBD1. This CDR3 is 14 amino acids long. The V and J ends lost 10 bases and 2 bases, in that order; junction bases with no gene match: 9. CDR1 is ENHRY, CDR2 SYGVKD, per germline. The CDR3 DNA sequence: TGTGCCAACGGAGAGGGGGCCCCCACAGATACGCAGTATTTT. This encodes CANGEGAPTDTQYF.

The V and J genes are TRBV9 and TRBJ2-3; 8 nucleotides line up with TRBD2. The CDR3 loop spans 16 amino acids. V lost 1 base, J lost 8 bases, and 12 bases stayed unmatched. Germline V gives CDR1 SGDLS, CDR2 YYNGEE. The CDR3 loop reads CASSVSVAGGSGTQYF. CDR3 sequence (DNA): TGTGCCAGCAGCGTATCAGTGGCGGGGGGCAGTGGTACGCAGTATTTT.

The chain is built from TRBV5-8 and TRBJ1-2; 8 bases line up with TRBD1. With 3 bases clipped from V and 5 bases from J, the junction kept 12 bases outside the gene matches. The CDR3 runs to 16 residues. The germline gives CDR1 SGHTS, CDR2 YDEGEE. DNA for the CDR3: TGTGCCAGCAGCTCCATCGGGACAGGTGGTATTTATGGCTACACCTTC. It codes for CASSSIGTGGIYGYTF.

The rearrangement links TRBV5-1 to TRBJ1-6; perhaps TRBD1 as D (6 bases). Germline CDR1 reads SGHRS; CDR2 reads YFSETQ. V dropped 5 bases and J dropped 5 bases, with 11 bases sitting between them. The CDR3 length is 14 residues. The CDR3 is CASSWDTNNSPLHF. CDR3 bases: TGCGCCAGCAGTTGGGACACGAATAATTCACCCCTCCACTTT.

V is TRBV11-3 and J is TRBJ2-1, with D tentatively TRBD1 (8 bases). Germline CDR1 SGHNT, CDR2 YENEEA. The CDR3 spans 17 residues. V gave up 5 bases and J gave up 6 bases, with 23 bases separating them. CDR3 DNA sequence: TGTGCCAGCAGCCCGGGGGTTGGACAGGGAGGGAGCAATGAGCAGTTCTTC. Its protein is CASSPGVGQGGSNEQFF.

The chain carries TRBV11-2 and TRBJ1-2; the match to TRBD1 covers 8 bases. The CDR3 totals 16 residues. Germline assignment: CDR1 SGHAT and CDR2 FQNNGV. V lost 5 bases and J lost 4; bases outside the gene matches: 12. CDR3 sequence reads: CASSPRRTGSGYGYTF. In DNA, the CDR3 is TGTGCCAGCAGCCCGAGACGGACAGGGAGCGGCTATGGCTACACCTTC.

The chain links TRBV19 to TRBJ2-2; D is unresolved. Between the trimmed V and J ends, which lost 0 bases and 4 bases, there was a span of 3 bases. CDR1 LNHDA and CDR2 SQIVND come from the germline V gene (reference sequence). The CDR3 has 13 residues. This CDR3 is CASSIESTGELFF. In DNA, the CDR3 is TGTGCCAGTAGTATAGAAAGCACCGGGGAGCTGTTTTTT.

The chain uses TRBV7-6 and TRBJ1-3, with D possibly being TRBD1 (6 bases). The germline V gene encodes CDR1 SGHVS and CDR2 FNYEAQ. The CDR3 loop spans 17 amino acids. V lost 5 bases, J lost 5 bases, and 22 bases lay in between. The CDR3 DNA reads TGTGCCAGCAGCCAGGGAACAGGGCGAAGTAGACGAAACACCATATATTTT. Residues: CASSQGTGRSRRNTIYF.

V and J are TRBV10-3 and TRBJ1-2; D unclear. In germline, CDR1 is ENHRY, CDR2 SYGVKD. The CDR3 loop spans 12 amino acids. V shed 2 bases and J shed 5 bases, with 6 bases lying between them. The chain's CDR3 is CAISEGLYGYTF. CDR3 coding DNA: TGTGCCATCAGTGAGGGTCTATATGGCTACACCTTC.

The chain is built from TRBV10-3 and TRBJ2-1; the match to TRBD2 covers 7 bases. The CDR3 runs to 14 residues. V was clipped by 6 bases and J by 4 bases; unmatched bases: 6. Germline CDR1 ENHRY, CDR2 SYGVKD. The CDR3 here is CAIRGLAEYNEQFF. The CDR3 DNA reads TGTGCCATCAGAGGGCTAGCGGAGTACAATGAGCAGTTCTTC.

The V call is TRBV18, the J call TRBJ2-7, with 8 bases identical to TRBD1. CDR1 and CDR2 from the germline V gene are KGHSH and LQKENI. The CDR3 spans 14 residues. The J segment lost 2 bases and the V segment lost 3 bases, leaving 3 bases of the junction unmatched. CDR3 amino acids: CASSPRTGTYEQYF. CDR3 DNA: TGTGCCAGCTCACCGCGGACAGGGACCTACGAGCAGTACTTC.